The rows below give T cell receptor beta chains drawn from one sample of a study of technical replicates of blood from several donors. The repertoire was sequenced with immunoSEQ multiplex PCR; TCRdb's copy has only in-frame clones and lacks some. The sample has more than 90,000 clones; approximately 94% are singletons. The specimen sequenced was T cells isolated from PBMCs. The receptors derive from a human donor in good health. CDR3s include the opening cysteine and the closing phenylalanine or tryptophan. The D gene is left open where the match is weak. The size entry is marked missing in some rows and otherwise reads once, few, many or a size class.

v_gene	abundance	d_gene	j_gene	CDR3aa	CDR3nt
TRBV20-1	-	-	TRBJ1-2	CSASRAYGYTF	TGCAGTGCGTCCAGGGCCTATGGCTACACCTTC
TRBV5-4	-	TRBD2	TRBJ2-1	CASSLVVAGTSGNEQFF	TGTGCCAGCAGCTTGGTAGTCGCCGGGACTAGCGGGAATGAGCAGTTCTTC
TRBV19	-	TRBD1	TRBJ2-5	CASSNWQGALRETQYF	TGTGCCAGTAGTAATTGGCAGGGGGCGCTTCGGGAGACCCAGTACTTC
TRBV7-7	few	TRBD1	TRBJ1-2	CASSPDRGYNRYGYTF	TGTGCCAGCAGCCCGGACAGGGGGTATAATCGGTATGGCTACACCTTC
TRBV5-1	-	-	TRBJ2-5	CASSLVVQKETQYF	TGCGCCAGCAGCTTGGTGGTACAGAAGGAGACCCAGTACTTC
TRBV5-5	-	-	TRBJ2-1	CASSPLKGEYNEQFF	TGTGCCAGCAGCCCCTTAAAGGGGGAGTACAATGAGCAGTTCTTC
TRBV28	-	TRBD1	TRBJ2-1	CASSFRDRGIFNEQFF	TGTGCCAGCAGTTTTCGGGACAGGGGAATTTTTAATGAGCAGTTCTTC
TRBV5-1	-	-	TRBJ2-1	CASRLDVGSSYNEQFF	TGCGCCAGCAGATTGGACGTCGGGAGCTCCTACAATGAGCAGTTCTTC
TRBV5-1	-	-	TRBJ2-5	CASRAGWETQYF	TGCGCCAGCAGGGCGGGTTGGGAGACCCAGTACTTC
TRBV7-9	-	TRBD1	TRBJ1-4	CASSLGTGALDEKLFF	TGTGCCAGCAGCTTGGGTACAGGGGCCCTTGATGAAAAACTGTTTTTT
TRBV5-5	-	-	TRBJ2-7	CASSLVRGLGEQYF	TGTGCCAGCAGCTTGGTTAGGGGTCTCGGCGAGCAGTACTTC
TRBV2	-	TRBD2	TRBJ2-2	CASSGSGRAYTGELFF	TGTGCCAGCAGCGGTTCCGGGAGGGCTTACACCGGGGAGCTGTTTTTT
TRBV11-2	-	-	TRBJ2-3	CASSLVTDTQYF	TGTGCCAGCAGCTTAGTAACAGATACGCAGTATTTT
TRBV19	-	-	TRBJ1-1	CASSKSGNTEAFF	TGTGCCAGTAGTAAGTCAGGGAACACTGAAGCTTTCTTT
TRBV2	-	TRBD2	TRBJ2-1	CASSGSGGSYNEQFF	TGTGCCAGCAGTGGGTCCGGCGGGAGCTACAATGAGCAGTTCTTC
TRBV19	-	TRBD2	TRBJ2-1	CASSTGPGLAEGSSYNEQFF	TGTGCCAGTAGTACCGGGCCGGGACTAGCGGAGGGGAGCTCCTACAATGAGCAGTTCTTC
TRBV25-1	-	TRBD1	TRBJ1-2	CASSKTSDRADGYTF	TGTGCCAGCAGTAAAACTTCGGACAGGGCTGATGGCTACACCTTC
TRBV10-3	-	TRBD1	TRBJ2-3	CAISRTGTDTQYF	TGTGCCATCAGCCGGACAGGGACAGATACGCAGTATTTT
TRBV5-1	-	TRBD1	TRBJ1-1	CASSLRDRETEAFF	TGCGCCAGCAGCCTCCGGGACAGGGAAACTGAAGCTTTCTTT
TRBV9	-	-	TRBJ2-6	CASSPVARRGANVLTF	TGTGCCAGCAGTCCGGTAGCCCGCCGCGGGGCCAACGTCCTGACTTTC
TRBV5-1	-	TRBD2	TRBJ2-3	CASSFLASGNTDTQYF	TGCGCCAGCAGCTTCTTGGCTAGCGGGAACACAGATACGCAGTATTTT
TRBV2	-	TRBD1	TRBJ1-6	CASSADRVGSPLHF	TGTGCCAGCAGTGCCGACAGGGTAGGGTCACCCCTCCACTTT
TRBV19	-	-	TRBJ1-1	CASSKQTAMNTEAFF	TGTGCCAGTAGTAAACAGACAGCAATGAACACTGAAGCTTTCTTT
TRBV7-9	-	TRBD1	TRBJ2-5	CASSSGDRNQETQYF	TGTGCCAGCAGCTCTGGGGACAGGAACCAAGAGACCCAGTACTTC
TRBV18	-	-	TRBJ1-5	CASSPKIDSNQPQHF	TGTGCCAGCTCACCAAAAATCGACAGTAATCAGCCCCAGCATTTT
TRBV10-1	-	TRBD2	TRBJ2-3	CASSETLAGEDTQYF	TGCGCCAGCAGTGAGACACTAGCGGGAGAAGATACGCAGTATTTT
TRBV11-2	-	TRBD1	TRBJ2-3	CASSPGQGADTQYF	TGTGCCAGCAGCCCGGGACAGGGTGCAGATACGCAGTATTTT
TRBV19	-	TRBD1	TRBJ2-2	CASSRVPGQGTGELFF	TGTGCCAGTAGTAGGGTCCCGGGACAGGGAACCGGGGAGCTGTTTTTT
TRBV9	-	-	TRBJ2-7	CASSENNAGIYEQYF	TGTGCCAGCAGCGAGAACAATGCAGGGATCTACGAGCAGTACTTC
TRBV19	-	TRBD2	TRBJ2-5	CASTLSGRETQYF	TGTGCCAGTACCCTGAGCGGGAGAGAGACCCAGTACTTC
TRBV28	-	TRBD1	TRBJ2-1	CATKEEGQGKNEQFF	TGTGCCACCAAGGAGGAGGGACAGGGGAAGAATGAGCAGTTCTTC
TRBV29-1	few	-	TRBJ1-1	CSLSRDFTEAFF	TGCAGCCTATCCCGGGATTTCACTGAAGCTTTCTTT
TRBV9	-	-	TRBJ1-1	CASSVDTGYMNTEAFF	TGTGCCAGCAGCGTAGACACAGGATATATGAACACTGAAGCTTTCTTT
TRBV19	-	-	TRBJ2-7	CASSHNVAGYSYEQYF	TGTGCCAGTAGCCACAACGTAGCCGGGTATTCTTACGAGCAGTACTTC
TRBV14	-	-	TRBJ1-4	CASSPRLGAEKLFF	TGTGCCAGCAGCCCACGGCTTGGGGCTGAAAAACTGTTTTTT
TRBV7-9	-	TRBD1	TRBJ2-7	CASSRSKPGQGKSYEQYF	TGTGCCAGCAGCCGTAGTAAACCGGGACAGGGGAAAAGCTACGAGCAGTACTTC
TRBV5-1	-	-	TRBJ2-2	CASSLRDKETGELFF	TGCGCCAGCAGCTTACGGGACAAGGAGACCGGGGAGCTGTTTTTT
TRBV5-1	-	-	TRBJ1-4	CASSTTGTTNEKLFF	TGCGCCAGCAGCACCACAGGGACAACTAATGAAAAACTGTTTTTT
TRBV30	-	TRBD1	TRBJ1-1	CAWSDRDRGLNTEAFF	TGTGCCTGGAGTGACCGGGACAGGGGGTTGAACACTGAAGCTTTCTTT
TRBV7-2	-	-	TRBJ2-7	CASSSPFRNSYEQYF	TGTGCCAGCAGCTCGCCCTTCAGAAACTCCTACGAGCAGTACTTC
TRBV7-9	-	-	TRBJ1-1	CASSLDSKWTEAFF	TGTGCCAGCAGCTTGGACAGCAAATGGACTGAAGCTTTCTTT
TRBV5-1	-	-	TRBJ1-1	CASSFVALVSNTEAFF	TGCGCCAGCAGCTTCGTGGCTTTGGTCTCCAACACTGAAGCTTTCTTT
TRBV29-1	-	TRBD2	TRBJ2-3	CSAREQLAVDTQYF	TGCAGCGCCCGGGAACAACTAGCGGTAGATACGCAGTATTTT
TRBV10-3	-	TRBD2	TRBJ2-1	CAISDPLAGDDHNEQFF	TGTGCCATCAGTGACCCACTAGCGGGAGATGATCACAATGAGCAGTTCTTC
TRBV18	-	TRBD1	TRBJ1-2	CASSPTGQDGYTF	TGTGCCAGCTCACCGACAGGGCAGGATGGCTACACCTTC
TRBV11-2	-	TRBD2	TRBJ2-7	CASSFPGGGGRWYEQYF	TGTGCCAGCAGCTTCCCGGGTGGTGGCGGGAGATGGTACGAGCAGTACTTC
TRBV5-4	-	-	TRBJ1-1	CASSFSGNTEAFF	TGTGCCAGCAGCTTTTCGGGGAACACTGAAGCTTTCTTT
TRBV5-1	-	-	TRBJ1-2	CASSLAWTKDLYGYTF	TGCGCCAGCAGCTTGGCCTGGACAAAGGACCTTTATGGCTACACCTTC
TRBV25-1	-	-	TRBJ2-7	CASSEQVPSYEQYF	TGTGCCAGCAGTGAACAGGTCCCCTCCTACGAGCAGTACTTC
TRBV7-9	-	TRBD2	TRBJ2-5	CASSGGGGAAETQYF	TGTGCCAGCAGCGGGGGCGGGGGGGCCGCAGAGACCCAGTACTTC
TRBV6-1	once	TRBD1	TRBJ2-7	CASRDRGRGVDEQYF	TGTGCCAGCAGGGACAGGGGGCGCGGGGTGGACGAGCAGTACTTC
TRBV4-1	-	-	TRBJ1-1	CASSQVTGGTFF	TGCGCCAGCAGCCAAGTCACGGGGGGAACTTTCTTT
TRBV19	-	-	TRBJ1-5	CASSIEGEGSQPQHF	TGTGCCAGTAGTATAGAGGGGGAGGGATCCCAGCCCCAGCATTTT
TRBV14	-	TRBD1	TRBJ2-1	CASSPQGNEQFF	TGTGCCAGCAGTCCACAGGGGAATGAGCAGTTCTTC